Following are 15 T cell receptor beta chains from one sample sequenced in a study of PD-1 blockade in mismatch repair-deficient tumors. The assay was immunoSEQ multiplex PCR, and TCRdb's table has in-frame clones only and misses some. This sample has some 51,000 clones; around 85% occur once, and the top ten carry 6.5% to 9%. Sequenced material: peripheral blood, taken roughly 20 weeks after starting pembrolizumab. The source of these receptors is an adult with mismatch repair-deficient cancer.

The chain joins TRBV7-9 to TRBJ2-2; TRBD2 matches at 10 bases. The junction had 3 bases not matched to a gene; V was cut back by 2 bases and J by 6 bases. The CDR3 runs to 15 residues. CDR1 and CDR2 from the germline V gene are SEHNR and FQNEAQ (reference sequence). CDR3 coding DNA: TGTGCCAGCAGCTTACTAGCGGGAGCTCCCGGGGAGCTGTTTTTT. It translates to CASSLLAGAPGELFF.

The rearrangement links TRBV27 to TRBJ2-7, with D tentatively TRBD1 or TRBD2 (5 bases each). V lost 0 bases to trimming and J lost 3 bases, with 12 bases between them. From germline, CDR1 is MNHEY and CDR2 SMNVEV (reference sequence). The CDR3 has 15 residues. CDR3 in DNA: TGTGCCAGCAGTTTATCCGGGACCGGACGCTACGAGCAGTACTTC. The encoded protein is CASSLSGTGRYEQYF.

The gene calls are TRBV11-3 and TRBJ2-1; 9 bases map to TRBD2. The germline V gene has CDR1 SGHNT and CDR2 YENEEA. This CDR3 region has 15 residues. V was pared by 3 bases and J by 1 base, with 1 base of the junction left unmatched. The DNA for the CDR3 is TGTGCCAGCAGCTTGAGCGGGGGGTCCTACAATGAGCAGTTCTTC. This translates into CASSLSGGSYNEQFF.

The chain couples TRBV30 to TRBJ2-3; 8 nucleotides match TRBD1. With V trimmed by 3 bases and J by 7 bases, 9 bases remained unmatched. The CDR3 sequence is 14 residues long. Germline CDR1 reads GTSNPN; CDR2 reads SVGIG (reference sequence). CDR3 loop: CAWRKGQDLYTQYF. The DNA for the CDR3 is TGTGCCTGGAGGAAGGGACAGGACTTATATACGCAGTATTTT.

The DNA for the CDR3 is TGTGCCAGCAGTGAATTCAGGGGTGGGAACGAGCAGTACTTC. As protein: CASSEFRGGNEQYF. V gene TRBV2 combines with J gene TRBJ2-7; a possible D gene is TRBD1 (6 bases). Germline CDR1 and CDR2: SNHLY and FYNNEI. Trimming shortened V by 2 bases and J by 5 bases, and 13 bases separated the two germline ends. The CDR3 has 14 amino acids.

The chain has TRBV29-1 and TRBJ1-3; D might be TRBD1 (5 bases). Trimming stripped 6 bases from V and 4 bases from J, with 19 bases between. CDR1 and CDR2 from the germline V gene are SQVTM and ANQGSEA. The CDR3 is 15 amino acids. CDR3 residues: CSVGRDPDRGNTIYF. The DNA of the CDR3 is TGCAGCGTAGGCCGGGACCCGGATAGAGGAAACACCATATATTTT.

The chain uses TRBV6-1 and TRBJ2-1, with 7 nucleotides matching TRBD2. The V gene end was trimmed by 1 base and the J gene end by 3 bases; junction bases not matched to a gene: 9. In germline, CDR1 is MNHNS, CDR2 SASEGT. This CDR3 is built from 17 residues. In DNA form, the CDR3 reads TGTGCCAGCAGTGAAGTACGTGCTAGCGGTAACTACAATGAGCAGTTCTTC. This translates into CASSEVRASGNYNEQFF.

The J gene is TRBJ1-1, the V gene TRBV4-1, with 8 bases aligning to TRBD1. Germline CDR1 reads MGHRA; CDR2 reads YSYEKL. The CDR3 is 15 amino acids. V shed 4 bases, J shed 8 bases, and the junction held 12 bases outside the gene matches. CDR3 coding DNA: TGCGCCAGCAGCCCGGGGGCAGGGGGCGCGTGGGAAGCTTTCTTT. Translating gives CASSPGAGGAWEAFF.

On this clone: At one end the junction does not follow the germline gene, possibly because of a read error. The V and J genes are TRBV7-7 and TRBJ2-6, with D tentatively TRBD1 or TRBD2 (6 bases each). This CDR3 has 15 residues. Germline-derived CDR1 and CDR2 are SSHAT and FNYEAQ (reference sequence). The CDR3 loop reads CASSSGGTGANVLTF. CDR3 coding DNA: TGTGCTAGCAGCTCCGGCGGGACAGGGGCCAACGTCCTGACTTTC.

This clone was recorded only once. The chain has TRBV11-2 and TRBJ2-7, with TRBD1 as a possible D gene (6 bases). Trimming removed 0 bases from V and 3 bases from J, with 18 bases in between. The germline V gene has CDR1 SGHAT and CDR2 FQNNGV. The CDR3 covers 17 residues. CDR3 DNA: TGTGCCAGCAGCTTAGAGTTTTCCTTGGACAGAGACTACGAGCAGTACTTC. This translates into CASSLEFSLDRDYEQYF.

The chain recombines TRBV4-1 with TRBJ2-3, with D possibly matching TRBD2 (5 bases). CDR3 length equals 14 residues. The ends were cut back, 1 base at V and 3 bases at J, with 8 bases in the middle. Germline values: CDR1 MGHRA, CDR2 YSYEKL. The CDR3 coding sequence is TGCGCCAGCAGCCAAGTAGGGAGTACAGATACGCAGTATTTT. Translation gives CASSQVGSTDTQYF.

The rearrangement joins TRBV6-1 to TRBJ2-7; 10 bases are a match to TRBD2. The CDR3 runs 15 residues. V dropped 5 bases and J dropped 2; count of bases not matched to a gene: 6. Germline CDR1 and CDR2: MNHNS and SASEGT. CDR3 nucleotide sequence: TGTGCCAGCAGTTCTAGCGGGAGAATGGCCTACGAGCAGTACTTC. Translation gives CASSSSGRMAYEQYF.

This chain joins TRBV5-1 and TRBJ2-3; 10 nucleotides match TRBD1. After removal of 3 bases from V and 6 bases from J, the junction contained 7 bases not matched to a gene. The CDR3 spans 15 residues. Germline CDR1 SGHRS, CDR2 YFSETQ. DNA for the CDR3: TGCGCCAGCAGCTCGGACAGGGGGTCTATCGATACGCAGTATTTT. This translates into CASSSDRGSIDTQYF.

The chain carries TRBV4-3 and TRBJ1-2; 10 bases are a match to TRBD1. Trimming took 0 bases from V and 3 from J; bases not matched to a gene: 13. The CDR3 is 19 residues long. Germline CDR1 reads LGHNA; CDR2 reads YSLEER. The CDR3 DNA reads TGCGCCAGCAGCCAAGATTTTCTCGGGGACAGGGGATGGGACTATGGCTACACCTTC. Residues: CASSQDFLGDRGWDYGYTF.

As DNA, the CDR3 is TGCAGCGCAAGACAGGGGAGGGAGGAAAAACTGTTTTTT. It encodes CSARQGREEKLFF. This chain uses TRBV29-1 with TRBJ1-4, with 8 positions matching TRBD1. From germline, CDR1 is SQVTM and CDR2 ANQGSEA. The CDR3 length is 13 residues. With V trimmed by 7 bases and J by 8 bases, 9 bases remained unmatched. Based on the CDR3 plus reference TRBV29-1 and TRBJ1-4, the full variable domain is SAVISQKPSRDICQRGTSLTIQCQVDSQVTMMFWYRQQPGQSLTLIATANQGSEATYESGFVIDKFPISRPNLTFSTLTVSNMSPEDSSIYLCSARQGREEKLFFGSGTQLSVL.